This T cell receptor beta chain was documented in a study of cytomegalovirus exposure and HLA in healthy donors. Across the whole study: Samples from HLA-typed donors yielded about 86 million unique TCRs in an early data release.

This clone was detected a few times. The CDR3 contains 16 residues. Deletions cut 0 bases from V and 4 bases from J, with 15 bases between. Germline CDR1 MGHRA, CDR2 YSYEKL. The PCR used 60 Vbeta and 13 Jbeta primers. TCRdb keeps only in-frame clones here, not all; method: immunoSEQ multiplex PCR. Here the sample spans around 97,000 clones, around 9.6% being singletons. Sequences were obtained from PBMCs. The rearrangement uses TRBV4-1 and TRBJ1-2; TRBD1 is a possible D gene (6 bases). This TCR was recovered from a man aged 50 to 60 in good health and CMV-seropositive. The CDR3 sequence: CASSQDANREFYGYTF. The CDR3 bases are TGCGCCAGCAGCCAAGATGCAAACAGGGAATTCTATGGCTACACCTTC.